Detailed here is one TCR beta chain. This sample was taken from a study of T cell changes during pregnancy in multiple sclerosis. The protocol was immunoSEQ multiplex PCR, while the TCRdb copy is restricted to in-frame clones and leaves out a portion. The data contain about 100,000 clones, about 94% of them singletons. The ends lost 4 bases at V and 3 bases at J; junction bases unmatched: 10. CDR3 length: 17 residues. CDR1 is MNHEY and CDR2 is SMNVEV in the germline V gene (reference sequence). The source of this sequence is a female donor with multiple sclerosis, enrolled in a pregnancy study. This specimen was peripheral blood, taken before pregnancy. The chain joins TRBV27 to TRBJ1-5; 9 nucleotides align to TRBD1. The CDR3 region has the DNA TGTGCCAGCAGTTCACGACAGGGGGATCGAAACAATCAGCCCCAGCATTTT. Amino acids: CASSSRQGDRNNQPQHF.